These T cell receptor beta chains were read from a single sample in a study of shared clonotypes between healthy human individuals. Measured with immunoSEQ multiplex PCR; TCRdb has only the in-frame clones, and not every one. The table includes millions of clones, around 95% detected once. Material for sequencing was naive CD4+ T cells sorted from blood. The receptor source for this set is a young man in good health. The CDR3 runs from the conserved cysteine through the conserved F or W.

CASSSGQGVYYEQYF	TRBV5-1	TRBJ2-7
CASSLDRLNTGELFF	TRBV5-1	TRBJ2-2
CATLGAGTEQFF	TRBV6-5	TRBJ2-1
CASTGGVTYEQYF	TRBV2	TRBJ2-7
CASSRGDTQYF	TRBV5-6	TRBJ2-3
CAISEIVTQTNYGYTF	TRBV10-3	TRBJ1-2
CASSLEGQGAYGYTF	TRBV5-4	TRBJ1-2
CAWSVPMGQGGEQYF	TRBV30	TRBJ2-7
CASSDQETQYF	TRBV13	TRBJ2-5
CASTDSGQPQHF	TRBV6-6	TRBJ1-5
CASSTPGTLDNSPLHF	TRBV19	TRBJ1-6
CASSERTGFNQPQHF	TRBV19	TRBJ1-5
CARSLLGRTSGASYEQYF	TRBV5-3	TRBJ2-7
CASSPKGRGDTGELFF	TRBV5-4	TRBJ2-2
CASSLDRVIAFF	TRBV7-9	TRBJ1-1
CASREGGLGTDTQYF	TRBV6-1	TRBJ2-3
CASSPPVSDSNQPQHF	TRBV18	TRBJ1-5
CSATGTRGEQYF	TRBV29-1	TRBJ2-7
CASSQDDRDYYGYTF	TRBV4-3	TRBJ1-2
CSVEVVGSGGALSYEQYF	TRBV29-1	TRBJ2-7
CASSPTGYEQYF	TRBV2	TRBJ2-7
CASRCVGCGYTF	TRBV19	TRBJ1-2
CSVRVGGSTDTQYF	TRBV29-1	TRBJ2-3
CASRKTLTLSYEQYF	TRBV6-6	TRBJ2-7
CAISDTQLNTEAFF	TRBV10-3	TRBJ1-1
CASSQAGSTDTQYF	TRBV5-1	TRBJ2-3
CASSPASGYEQYF	TRBV18	TRBJ2-7
CASSIVTGTSSSYNSPLHF	TRBV19	TRBJ1-6
CASGLDRAREYEQYF	TRBV12-5	TRBJ2-7
CASLGSGNQPQHF	TRBV19	TRBJ1-5
CASSSGHEDSPLHF	TRBV28	TRBJ1-6
CASSKGGPGDGNQPQHF	TRBV21-1	TRBJ1-5
CASRALSETQYF	TRBV2	TRBJ2-5
CASSVLGQPPADTQYF	TRBV6-1	TRBJ2-3
CASSRDRNSGNTIYF	TRBV5-4	TRBJ1-3
CSVEGSYEQYF	TRBV29-1	TRBJ2-7
CASSALGLAGVDYEQYF	TRBV7-2	TRBJ2-7
CASSLGSTDTQYF	TRBV7-2	TRBJ2-3
CASSPGGDGYTF	TRBV7-9	TRBJ1-2
CASSRGAATDTQYF	TRBV6-5	TRBJ2-3
CASIWLAQETQYF	TRBV2	TRBJ2-5
CASSQWEYIQYF	TRBV7-2	TRBJ2-4
CASSGEETQYF	TRBV2	TRBJ2-5
CASSPTGFRNTIYF	TRBV18	TRBJ1-3
CASSLGPDRGTTGNTIYF	TRBV7-9	TRBJ1-3
CASSINRGDTEAFF	TRBV19	TRBJ1-1
CASSVGDSYGYTF	TRBV6-1	TRBJ1-2
CASSYRGQGHEQYF	TRBV6-7	TRBJ2-7
CSVEGAASGVYEQYF	TRBV29-1	TRBJ2-7
CASSLEGHWTQETQYF	TRBV5-1	TRBJ2-5